Shown below are 9 T cell receptor beta chains from a single sample sequenced in a study of T-cell reconstitution after alpha-beta-depleted transplantation in children. Unique molecular identifiers were built into the TCRbeta library. A single record per CDR3 protein comes from TCRdb applying MiXCR to the PCR reads. The sample gives about 640,000 distinct CDR3 sequences, about an eighth of which show up once; approximately 2% is in the top ten. The sample here was PBMCs, mostly from graft donor cells, taken 360 days after TCRalphabeta/CD19-depleted stem cell transplant. The receptors stem from a male patient under 18 who had a stem cell transplant for acute myeloid leukemia, so the T cells may come from the graft donor.

V is TRBV6-1 and J is TRBJ2-5; 13 bases are shared with TRBD2. The J segment lost 5 bases and the V segment lost 10 bases, leaving 10 bases of the junction unmatched. The CDR3 runs 15 residues. Germline CDR1 is MNHNS and CDR2 is SASEGT. In DNA form, the CDR3 reads TGTGCCACCCGGACTAGCGGGAGTTGGAGGGAGACCCAGTACTTC. It translates to CATRTSGSWRETQYF.

The gene calls are TRBV24-1 and TRBJ2-7, with TRBD2 identical over 8 bases. Germline V CDR1 and CDR2: KGHDR, SFDVKD. The CDR3 is 14 amino acids. V was clipped by 9 bases and J by 5 bases; unmatched bases: 11. DNA for the CDR3: TGTGCCACCTCAATCAGCGGGAGTCGCAACGAGCAGTACTTC. Translating it yields CATSISGSRNEQYF.

This rearrangement joins TRBV11-2 to TRBJ2-1, with 14 bases that match TRBD2. Germline V gene sequence: CDR1 SGHAT, CDR2 FQNNGV. Trimming at V came to 4 bases and at J to 4 bases, leaving 12 bases not matched to a gene. CDR3 length: 19 amino acids. CDR3 DNA sequence: TGTGCCAGCAGCTACCGACTAGCGGGGGGGAAAATCTTGTACAATGAGCAGTTCTTC. Amino acid sequence: CASSYRLAGGKILYNEQFF.

The genes are TRBV20-1 and TRBJ2-5; D is uncertain. The CDR3 is 12 amino acids. V gave up 6 bases and J gave up 4 bases, with 12 bases separating them. Germline V gene sequence: CDR1 DFQATT, CDR2 SNEGSKA (reference sequence). The CDR3 sequence: CSARLLGETQYF. The CDR3 DNA reads as TGCAGTGCCCGCCTGTTAGGAGAGACCCAGTACTTC.

This clonotype was seen a handful of times. The chain carries TRBV20-1 and TRBJ2-7; D not resolved. Germline V gives CDR1 DFQATT, CDR2 SNEGSKA (reference sequence). The length of the CDR3 is 11 residues. Trimming removed 3 bases at V and 7 bases at J, with 10 bases between. The CDR3, as DNA: TGCAGTGCTAGTGCCCCCCTGGAGCAGTACTTC. It translates to CSASAPLEQYF.

This clonotype was recorded many times. The chain recombines TRBV11-2 with TRBJ2-6; D is unresolved. The CDR3 spans 15 residues. The V gene's germline CDR1 is SGHAT and CDR2 FQNNGV. V was shortened by 4 bases and J by 0 bases, with 7 bases between the two germline ends. The CDR3 protein is CASSSTRSGANVLTF. CDR3 nucleotides: TGTGCCAGCAGCTCTACGCGCTCTGGGGCCAACGTCCTGACTTTC.

This clonotype was detected ten times or more. The CDR3 protein is CASSRKGQTHTEAFF. DNA for the CDR3: TGTGCCAGCAGCCGTAAGGGACAGACCCACACTGAAGCTTTCTTT. V is TRBV3-1 and J is TRBJ1-1; 7 bases fit TRBD1. This CDR3 has 15 residues. Looked up from germline, CDR1 is LGHDT and CDR2 is YNNKEL (reference sequence). V was pared by 4 bases and J by 3 bases, with 8 bases of the junction left unmatched.

The V gene is TRBV30, the J gene TRBJ1-4; tentative D call: TRBD1 (6 bases). This CDR3 spans 13 amino acids. Trimming removed 6 bases from V and 5 bases from J, with 13 bases in between. Per the germline V gene, CDR1 is GTSNPN and CDR2 is SVGIG (reference sequence). The CDR3 reads CACDGGANEKLFF. CDR3 sequence (DNA): TGTGCCTGCGATGGGGGGGCGAATGAAAAACTGTTTTTT.

J is TRBJ2-5 and V is TRBV20-1, with TRBD1 identical over 8 bases. J lost 7 bases, V lost 1 base, and 14 bases had no gene match. CDR1 and CDR2 from the germline V gene are DFQATT and SNEGSKA (reference sequence). This CDR3 is built from 16 residues. This CDR3 is CSARVPLSGTGGTQYF. CDR3 coding DNA: TGCAGTGCTAGAGTACCCCTTAGCGGAACAGGGGGGACCCAGTACTTC.